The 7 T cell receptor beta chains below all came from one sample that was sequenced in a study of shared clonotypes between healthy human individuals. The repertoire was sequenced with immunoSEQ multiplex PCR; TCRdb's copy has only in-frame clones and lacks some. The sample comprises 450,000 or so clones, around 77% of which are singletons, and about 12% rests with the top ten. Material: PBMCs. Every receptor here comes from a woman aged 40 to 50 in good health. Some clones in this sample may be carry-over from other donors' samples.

In nucleotides, the CDR3 is TGTGCCAGCAGCGTAGGGGGTCTCTACGAGCAGTACTTC. This gives the protein CASSVGGLYEQYF. The gene calls are TRBV7-2 and TRBJ2-7; D is perhaps TRBD1 (6 bases). The germline V gene encodes CDR1 SGHTA and CDR2 FQGNSA. This CDR3 contains 13 residues. V lost 5 bases and J 3 bases, leaving 11 bases between the germline ends.

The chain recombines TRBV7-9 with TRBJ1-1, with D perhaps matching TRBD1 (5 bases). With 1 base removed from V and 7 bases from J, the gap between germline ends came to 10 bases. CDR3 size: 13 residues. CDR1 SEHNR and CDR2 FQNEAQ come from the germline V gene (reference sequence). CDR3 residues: CASSLGWGFEAFF. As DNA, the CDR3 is TGTGCCAGCAGCTTAGGGTGGGGCTTTGAAGCTTTCTTT.

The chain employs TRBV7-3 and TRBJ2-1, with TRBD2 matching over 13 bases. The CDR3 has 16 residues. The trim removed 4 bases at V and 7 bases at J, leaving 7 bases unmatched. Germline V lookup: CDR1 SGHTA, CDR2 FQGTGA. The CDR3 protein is CASSSLAGGPPNEQFF. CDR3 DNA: TGTGCCAGCAGCTCACTAGCGGGAGGGCCTCCTAATGAGCAGTTCTTC.

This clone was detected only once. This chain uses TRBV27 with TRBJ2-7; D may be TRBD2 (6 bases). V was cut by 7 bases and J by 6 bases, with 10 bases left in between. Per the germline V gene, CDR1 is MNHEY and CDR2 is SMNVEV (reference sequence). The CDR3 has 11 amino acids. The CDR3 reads CASKEGLEQYF. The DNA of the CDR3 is TGTGCCAGCAAGGAGGGGCTCGAGCAGTACTTC.

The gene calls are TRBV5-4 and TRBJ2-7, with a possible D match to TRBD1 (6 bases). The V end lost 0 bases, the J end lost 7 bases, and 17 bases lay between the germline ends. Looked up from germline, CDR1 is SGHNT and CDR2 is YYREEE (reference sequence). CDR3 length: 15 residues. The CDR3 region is CASSLEGAQGWEQYF. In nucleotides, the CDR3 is TGTGCCAGCAGCTTGGAGGGAGCCCAGGGGTGGGAGCAGTACTTC.

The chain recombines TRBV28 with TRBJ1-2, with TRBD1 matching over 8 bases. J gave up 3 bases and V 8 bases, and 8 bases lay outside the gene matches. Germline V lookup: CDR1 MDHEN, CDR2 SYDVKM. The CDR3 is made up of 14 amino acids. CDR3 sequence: CASGVLTGDYGYTF. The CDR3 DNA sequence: TGTGCCAGCGGAGTCTTGACAGGGGACTATGGCTACACCTTC.

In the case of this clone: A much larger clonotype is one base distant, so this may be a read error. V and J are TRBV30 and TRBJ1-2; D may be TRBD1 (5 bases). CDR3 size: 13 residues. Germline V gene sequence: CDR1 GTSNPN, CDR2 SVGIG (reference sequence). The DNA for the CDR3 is TGTGTCTGGAGTAGGACAAGGGAGGGTGGCTACACCTTC. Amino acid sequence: CVWSRTREGGYTF.